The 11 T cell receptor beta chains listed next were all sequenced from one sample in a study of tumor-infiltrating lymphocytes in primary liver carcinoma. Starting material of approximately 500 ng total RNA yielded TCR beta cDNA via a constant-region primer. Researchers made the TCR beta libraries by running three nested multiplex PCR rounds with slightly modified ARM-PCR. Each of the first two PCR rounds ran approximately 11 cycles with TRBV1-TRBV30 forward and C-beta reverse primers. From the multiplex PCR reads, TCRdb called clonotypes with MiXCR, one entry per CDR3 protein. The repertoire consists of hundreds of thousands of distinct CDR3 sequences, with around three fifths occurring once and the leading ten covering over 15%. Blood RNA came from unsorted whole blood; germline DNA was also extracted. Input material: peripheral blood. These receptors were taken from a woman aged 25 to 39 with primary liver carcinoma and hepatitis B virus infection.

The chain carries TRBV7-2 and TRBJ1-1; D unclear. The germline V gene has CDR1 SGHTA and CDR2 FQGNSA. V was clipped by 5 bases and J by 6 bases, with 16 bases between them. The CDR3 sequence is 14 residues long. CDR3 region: CASSTEVVSAEAFF. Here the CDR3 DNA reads TGTGCCAGCAGCACAGAGGTAGTGTCAGCTGAAGCTTTCTTT. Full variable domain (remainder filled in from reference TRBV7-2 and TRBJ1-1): GAGVSQSPSNKVTEKGKDVELRCDPISGHTALYWYRQSLGQGLEFLIYFQGNSAPDKSGLPSDRFSAERTGGSVSTLTIQRTQQEDSAVYLCASSTEVVSAEAFFGQGTRLTVV.

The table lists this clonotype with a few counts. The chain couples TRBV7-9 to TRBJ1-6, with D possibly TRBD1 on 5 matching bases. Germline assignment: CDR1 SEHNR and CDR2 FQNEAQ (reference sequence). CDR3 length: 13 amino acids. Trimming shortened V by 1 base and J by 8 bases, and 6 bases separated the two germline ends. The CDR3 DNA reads TGTGCCAGCAGCTTAGAGGGGTATTCACCCCTCCACTTT. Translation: CASSLEGYSPLHF.

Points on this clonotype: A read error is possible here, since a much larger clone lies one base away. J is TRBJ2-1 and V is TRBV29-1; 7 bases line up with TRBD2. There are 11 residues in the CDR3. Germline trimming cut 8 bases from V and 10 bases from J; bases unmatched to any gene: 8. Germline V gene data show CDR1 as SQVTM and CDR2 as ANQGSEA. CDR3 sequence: CSIGGTNEQFF. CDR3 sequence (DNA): TGCAGCATTGGGGGGACTAACGAGCAGTTCTTC.

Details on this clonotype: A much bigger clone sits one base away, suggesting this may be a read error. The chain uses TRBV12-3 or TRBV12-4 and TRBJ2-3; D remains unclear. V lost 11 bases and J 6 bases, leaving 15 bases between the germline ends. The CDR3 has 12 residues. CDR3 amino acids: CACTPDLDTQYF. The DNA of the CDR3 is TGTGCCTGCACCCCGGACCTCGATACGCAGTATTTT.

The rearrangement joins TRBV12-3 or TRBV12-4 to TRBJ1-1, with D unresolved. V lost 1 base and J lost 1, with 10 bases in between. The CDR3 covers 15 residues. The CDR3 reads CASSLGLGANTEAFF. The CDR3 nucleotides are TGTGCCAGCAGTTTAGGATTGGGAGCGAACACTGAAGCTTTCTTT.

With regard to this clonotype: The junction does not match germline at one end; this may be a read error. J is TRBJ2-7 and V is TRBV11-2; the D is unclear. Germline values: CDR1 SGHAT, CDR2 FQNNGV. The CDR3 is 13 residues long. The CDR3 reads CGSSSGPHIEQYF. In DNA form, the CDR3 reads TGTGGCAGCAGCTCCGGTCCTCATATCGAGCAGTACTTC.

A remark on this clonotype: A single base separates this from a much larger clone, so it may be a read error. The CDR3 nucleotides read TGTGCCAGCAGCTTTTATGGACCTCGGGTTGTCGGTGGCTACACCTTC. Its protein product is CASSFYGPRVVGGYTF. J is TRBJ1-2 and V is TRBV5-5, with no clear D. Germline V CDR1 and CDR2: SGHKS, YYEKEE (reference sequence). CDR3 length equals 16 residues. V lost 2 bases and J lost 7, with 21 bases in between.

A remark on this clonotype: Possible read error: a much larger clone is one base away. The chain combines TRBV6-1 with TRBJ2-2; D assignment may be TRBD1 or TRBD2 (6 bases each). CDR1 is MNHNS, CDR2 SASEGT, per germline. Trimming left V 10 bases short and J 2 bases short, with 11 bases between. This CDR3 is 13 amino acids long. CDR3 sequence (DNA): TGTGCCATCAGGGGACTCAACACCGGGGAGCTGTTTTTT. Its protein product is CAIRGLNTGELFF.

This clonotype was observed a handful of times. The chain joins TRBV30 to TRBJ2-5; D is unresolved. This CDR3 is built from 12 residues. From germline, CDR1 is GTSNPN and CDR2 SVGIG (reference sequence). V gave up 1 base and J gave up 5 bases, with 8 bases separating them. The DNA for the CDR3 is TGTGCCTGGAGTGCGGGCCGGGAGACCCAGTACTTC. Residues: CAWSAGRETQYF.

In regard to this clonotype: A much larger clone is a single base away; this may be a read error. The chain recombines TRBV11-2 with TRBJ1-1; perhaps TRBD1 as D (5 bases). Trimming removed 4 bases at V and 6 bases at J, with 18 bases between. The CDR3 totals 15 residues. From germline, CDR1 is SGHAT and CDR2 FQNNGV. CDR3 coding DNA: TGTGCCAGCAGCTCATGGGGGGGAGCTGCCTCTGAAGCTTTCTTT. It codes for CASSSWGGAASEAFF.

In DNA form, the CDR3 reads TGTGCCAGCAGTGAAGTGATCACGGCCCGGATGTTCTTC. Amino acid sequence: CASSEVITARMFF. J is TRBJ2-1 and V is TRBV6-1; D is undetermined. Germline CDR1 reads MNHNS; CDR2 reads SASEGT. The CDR3 extends over 13 amino acids. The V end was cut by 1 base, the J end by 15 bases, with 16 bases between.